The clone carrying this T cell receptor (beta chain) was observed a single time. Clones were read by immunoSEQ multiplex PCR, and TCRdb kept only the in-frame ones, dropping some. The sample lists roughly 180,000 clones; 84% were seen once. Germline assignment: CDR1 KGHSH and CDR2 LQKENI. The V end was cut by 4 bases, the J end by 0 bases, with 13 bases between. The CDR3 covers 16 residues. These data belong to a study of cytotoxic CD8 clonotypes in ibrutinib-treated CLL. Study-level background: Across the patients, 10 to 11 were relapsed/refractory, roughly 16 treatment-naive and approximately 17 IGHV unmutated.

The source material was PBMCs, sampled after 24 months of ibrutinib treatment. The source of this sequence is a human donor with chronic lymphocytic leukemia. The chain couples TRBV18 to TRBJ1-5; D is ambiguous. This CDR3 reads CASSRDLPYSNQPQHF. CDR3 DNA sequence: TGTGCCAGCTCACGGGATTTGCCCTATAGCAATCAGCCCCAGCATTTT. Looking up the rest from reference TRBV18 and TRBJ1-5 gives the full variable domain: NAGVMQNPRHLVRRRGQEARLRCSPMKGHSHVYWYRQLPEEGLKFMVYLQKENIIDESGMPKERFSAEFPKEGPSILRIQQVVRGDSAAYFCASSRDLPYSNQPQHFGDGTRLSIL.